The 23 T cell receptor beta chains presented below share a single source sample, sequenced in a study of blood T cell repertoires in COVID-19. Assay used: immunoSEQ multiplex PCR; TCRdb lists only in-frame clones, some missing. The data contain around 300,000 clones, roughly 87% of them seen just once; the ten biggest clones take up approximately 1%. Sample: PBMCs or T cells enriched from blood (not recorded which). The receptors originated from a woman aged 25-40 years who had recovered from COVID-19.

The CDR3 protein is CASSVLPSSGRAGTDTQYF. Here the CDR3 DNA reads TGTGCCAGCAGCGTATTACCCTCTAGCGGGAGGGCCGGGACAGATACGCAGTATTTT. This chain links TRBV9 with TRBJ2-3; the match to TRBD2 covers 12 bases. CDR1 and CDR2 from the germline V gene are SGDLS and YYNGEE. This CDR3 is 19 amino acids long. V was pared by 1 base and J by 3 bases, with 12 bases of the junction left unmatched.

V usage is TRBV27 and J usage is TRBJ2-5; a possible D gene is TRBD1 (5 bases). CDR1 is MNHEY, CDR2 SMNVEV, per germline (reference sequence). The V end was cut by 3 bases, the J end by 4 bases, with 21 bases between. The CDR3 is 17 amino acids. This CDR3 is CASSLNPSGPNRETQYF. For the CDR3, the DNA is TGTGCCAGCAGTTTGAACCCCTCAGGGCCGAATCGAGAGACCCAGTACTTC.

This chain's CDR3 is CASSVEGNQPQHF. The DNA for the CDR3 is TGTGCCAGCAGTGTGGAGGGCAATCAGCCCCAGCATTTT. The V and J genes are TRBV5-6 and TRBJ1-5; D gene ambiguous. CDR3 length equals 13 residues. V lost 5 bases, J lost 2 bases, and 8 bases lay in between. Germline V gene lookup returns CDR1 SGHDT and CDR2 YYEEEE.

This chain uses TRBV2 with TRBJ1-2, with 7 bases lining up with TRBD1. The V gene end was trimmed by 6 bases and the J gene end by 8 bases; junction bases not matched to a gene: 3. The CDR3 consists of 11 residues. Germline values: CDR1 SNHLY, CDR2 FYNNEI. This CDR3 is CASRDRHGYTF. In DNA, the CDR3 is TGTGCCAGCAGGGACAGGCACGGCTACACCTTC.

The chain couples TRBV9 to TRBJ1-6, with a tentative D call TRBD1 (6 bases). Germline CDR1 SGDLS, CDR2 YYNGEE. V gave up 1 base and J gave up 9 bases, with 20 bases separating them. The CDR3 runs 17 residues. CDR3 loop: CASSVQPATGIGSPLHF. Here the CDR3 DNA reads TGTGCCAGCAGCGTACAACCCGCGACAGGAATTGGTTCACCCCTCCACTTT.

The chain combines TRBV5-1 with TRBJ2-7, with D maybe TRBD1 (5 bases). Germline values: CDR1 SGHRS, CDR2 YFSETQ. Trimming removed 0 bases from V and 4 bases from J, with 11 bases in between. This CDR3 region has 14 residues. As DNA, the CDR3 is TGCGCCAGCAGCTTGGACCCAGGGTTATACGAGCAGTACTTC. It specifies CASSLDPGLYEQYF.

The V call is TRBV18, the J call TRBJ1-4; maybe TRBD1 (6 bases). The CDR3 consists of 15 residues. The germline V gene has CDR1 KGHSH and CDR2 LQKENI. Between the trimmed V and J ends, which lost 3 bases and 5 bases, there was a span of 13 bases. CDR3 in DNA: TGTGCCAGCTCACCGAACAGGGCAATGAATGAAAAACTGTTTTTT. Its translation is CASSPNRAMNEKLFF.

The chain uses TRBV30 and TRBJ1-1, with D possibly matching TRBD1 (5 bases). Germline loops: CDR1 GTSNPN, CDR2 SVGIG (reference sequence). The CDR3 is made up of 15 amino acids. The germline V and J ends were trimmed by 4 bases and 5 bases, with 20 bases remaining between them. The CDR3 nucleotides read TGTGCCTGGAAGAGGGGTCCTTCTCGGGGGACTGAAGCTTTCTTT. Its translation is CAWKRGPSRGTEAFF.

This rearrangement joins TRBV13 to TRBJ1-2; TRBD1 is a possible D gene (6 bases). The length of the CDR3 is 14 residues. Trimming stripped 5 bases from V and 2 bases from J, with 12 bases between. CDR1 and CDR2 from the germline V gene are PRHDT and FYEKMQ (reference sequence). This CDR3 is CASSIRTANYGYTF. In DNA, the CDR3 is TGTGCCAGCAGCATCCGGACAGCGAACTATGGCTACACCTTC.

CDR3: CASSQEGEKLFF. In DNA form, the CDR3 reads TGTGCCAGTAGCCAAGAGGGTGAAAAACTGTTTTTT. This sequence joins TRBV19 and TRBJ1-4; D unclear. The germline CDR1 and CDR2 sequences are LNHDA and SQIVND (reference sequence). V lost 6 bases and J 7 bases, leaving 9 bases between the germline ends. The CDR3 has 12 residues.

V usage is TRBV10-2 and J usage is TRBJ1-3; D unresolved. The CDR3 has 14 amino acids. Trimming removed 6 bases at V and 4 bases at J, with 13 bases between. Germline values: CDR1 WSHSY, CDR2 SAAADI. In DNA form, the CDR3 reads TGCGCCAGCAGCCGGAGTAATCTCGGAAACACCATATATTTT. Translating it yields CASSRSNLGNTIYF.

The V and J genes are TRBV4-1 and TRBJ2-7, with D possibly matching TRBD2 (5 bases). In germline, CDR1 is MGHRA, CDR2 YSYEKL. The length of the CDR3 is 13 residues. The V end lost 4 bases, the J end lost 5 bases, and 12 bases lay between the germline ends. CDR3 coding DNA: TGCGCCAGCAGCCGGACTCGAGTTGACGAGCAGTACTTC. As protein: CASSRTRVDEQYF.

The chain joins TRBV7-6 to TRBJ1-1; unclear D gene. This CDR3 region has 15 residues. Per germline, CDR1 SGHVS and CDR2 FNYEAQ. V was pared by 0 bases and J by 1 base, with 9 bases between. CDR3 residues: CASSLAGGRNTEAFF. CDR3 DNA: TGTGCCAGCAGCTTAGCGGGAGGGAGGAACACTGAAGCTTTCTTT.

The rearrangement uses TRBV7-8 and TRBJ2-1; 7 bases agree with TRBD1. The CDR3 consists of 15 residues. Per germline, CDR1 SGHVS and CDR2 FQNEAQ. Trimming removed 4 bases from V and 7 bases from J; junction bases left unmatched: 10. CDR3 sequence reads: CASSYRGRNSNEQFF. The CDR3 DNA follows: TGTGCCAGCAGCTACAGGGGTCGAAACTCGAATGAGCAGTTCTTC.

V gene TRBV19 combines with J gene TRBJ1-6; D is unresolved. The CDR3 has 12 amino acids. Germline CDR1 LNHDA, CDR2 SQIVND (reference sequence). With 5 bases removed from V and 14 bases from J, the gap between germline ends came to 13 bases. The CDR3 loop is CASSRHGETLHF. As DNA, the CDR3 is TGTGCCAGTAGTCGGCACGGAGAGACCCTCCACTTT.

This chain links TRBV7-2 with TRBJ2-3; TRBD1 is a possible D gene (6 bases). The CDR3 is made up of 13 amino acids. The V gene lost 1 base and the J gene lost 14 bases, with 16 bases spanning the gap. The germline CDR1 and CDR2 sequences are SGHTA and FQGNSA. The CDR3 region is CASSLGLGDMLYF. For the CDR3, the DNA is TGTGCCAGCAGCTTAGGGCTCGGGGACATGCTGTATTTT.

The chain carries TRBV7-9 and TRBJ2-5; D ambiguous. V was trimmed by 2 bases and J by 5 bases, leaving 6 bases between them. This CDR3 spans 12 amino acids. The germline V gene has CDR1 SEHNR and CDR2 FQNEAQ (reference sequence). The CDR3 nucleotides are TGTGCCAGCAGCTTAATTCGGGAGACCCAGTACTTC. Its protein is CASSLIRETQYF. The complete variable domain, with remaining parts taken from reference TRBV7-9 and TRBJ2-5, reads DTGVSQNPRHKITKRGQNVTFRCDPISEHNRLYWYRQTLGQGPEFLTYFQNEAQLEKSRLLSDRFSAERPKGSFSTLEIQRTEQGDSAMYLCASSLIRETQYFGPGTRLLVL.

This clone was seen more than once but under ten times. V and J are TRBV6-2 or TRBV6-3 and TRBJ1-5; D is undetermined. This CDR3 has 14 residues. From germline, CDR1 is MNHEY and CDR2 SVGEGT. The V end lost 1 base, the J end lost 4 bases, and 8 bases lay between the germline ends. The CDR3 DNA follows: TGTGCCAGCAGTTACTTGGCGGGAAATCAGCCCCAGCATTTT. Residues: CASSYLAGNQPQHF.

V gene TRBV29-1 combines with J gene TRBJ1-1; 7 nucleotides align to TRBD1. The germline V gene encodes CDR1 SQVTM and CDR2 ANQGSEA. The CDR3 spans 11 residues. The V segment lost 7 bases and the J segment 3 bases; nucleotides outside the gene matches: 2. CDR3 amino acids: CSGDRDTEAFF. The CDR3 DNA reads TGCAGCGGCGACAGGGACACTGAAGCTTTCTTT.

The chain joins TRBV28 to TRBJ1-1; no definite D call. Germline values: CDR1 MDHEN, CDR2 SYDVKM. The CDR3 has 14 amino acids. V lost 4 bases and J lost 2, with 11 bases in between. The CDR3 bases are TGTGCCAGCAGTTCCCCATGGAGAAACACTGAAGCTTTCTTT. Protein sequence: CASSSPWRNTEAFF.

V and J are TRBV27 and TRBJ2-7; D may be TRBD1 (5 bases). The CDR3 contains 15 residues. V lost 1 base and J lost 3, with 13 bases in between. CDR1 is MNHEY, CDR2 SMNVEV, per germline (reference sequence). CDR3 protein: CASSLWQGKGYEQYF. The CDR3 DNA reads as TGTGCCAGCAGTTTATGGCAGGGTAAAGGCTACGAGCAGTACTTC.

This clone was observed a handful of times. The chain uses TRBV15 and TRBJ1-6, with no clear D. This CDR3 has 13 residues. Germline V gene sequence: CDR1 LNHNV, CDR2 YYDKDF (reference sequence). V was shortened by 6 bases and J by 7 bases, with 10 bases between the two germline ends. The CDR3 coding sequence is TGTGCCACCAGAGGACGGGAGAATTCACCCCTCCACTTT. This translates into CATRGRENSPLHF.

This clone was detected once. J is TRBJ1-1 and V is TRBV10-3; 8 bases are a match to TRBD1. Looked up from germline, CDR1 is ENHRY and CDR2 is SYGVKD. The CDR3 is 13 amino acids. Trimming cost V 7 bases and J 3 bases; bases outside gene matches: 4. Here the CDR3 DNA reads TGTGCCATCACCCCGGACAGGGACACTGAAGCTTTCTTT. Residues: CAITPDRDTEAFF.